This TCR beta chain was sequenced in a study of cytomegalovirus exposure and HLA in healthy donors (dated 2017 in TCRdb). Looking at the study overall: An earlier analysis of 587 of the donors reported 276 Gb of sequence data and 117 million unique TCR beta sequences obtained from some 170 million T cells. Along with the roughly 670-subject first cohort, a separate validation cohort of over a hundred different subjects was used. The study used immunosequencing to profile the T cell repertoires of approximately 630 subjects and linked those repertoires to cytomegalovirus serostatus. Five DR-DQ haplotypes were treated as single units for association and clustering because of strong linkage in the cohort. The number of typed donors differed by locus: about 620-630 for A, B, C, DRB1 and DQB1; 522 for DQA1; over 600 for DPA1; and approximately 450 for DPB1. The genetic ancestry cluster associated with self-reported Caucasian donors included 81% of the 300 to 400 genotyped donors. In a later analysis, previously published TCR beta repertoires from about 670 donors were re-analyzed and high-resolution HLA genotyping was added so that TCR occurrence patterns could be studied. HLA typing covered class I and class II loci at four-digit resolution. Among approximately 370 genotyped donors of the cohort, an average of around 250,000 unique TCR beta nucleotide sequences was sequenced per donor, of which 15% to 20% were non-productive. An earlier analysis of around 540 of the donors applied high-throughput TCR beta sequencing to assess whether each TCR beta V gene segment acted as functional or pseudogenic. In a later genetic analysis, genome-wide SNP genotypes for about three fifths of the roughly 670 donors were used, and that subset was treated as a discovery cohort. An early release covering roughly 580 HLA-typed donors comprised about 300 gigabases of sequencing data and 85 million to 100 million unique TCR sequences. All discovery cohort repertoires had been generated using a single sequencing platform. High-throughput TCR immunosequencing, statistical association of individual TCRs with disease status, and machine learning were combined to predict cytomegalovirus infection status. Donor age, sex, ethnicity and CMV serostatus were compiled alongside the repertoire data. The aim of the study was to test whether cataloging public T cell receptors could identify signatures of past pathogen exposure. The later analysis used no new phenotypic data to find candidate immune exposures, relying instead on TCR beta sequences and their occurrence across donors. On the study overall, not on this receptor specifically: The authors suggested that the approach could potentially be extended to other disease states and immunological phenotypes. According to a later analysis, most CMV-associated TCR beta chains appeared to be HLA-restricted, and the HLA associations seemed to be driven largely by CMV exposure. Sequencing depth was assumed to be roughly uniform across donors in the presence/absence analyses, though that assumption may not hold. Correlated functional status among segregating V segments might reflect linkage disequilibrium, but an unknown experimental factor could not be ruled out. Across donors, most TCR sequences were observed very rarely, whereas some public TCRs were present in many individuals. A few of the identified cytomegalovirus-associated TCR beta chains were confirmed in vitro to be specific for cytomegalovirus antigens. An earlier analysis of approximately 590 of the donors showed that most TCR beta V segments appeared in productive rearrangements either about 90% or about 30% of the time, which broadly matched IMGT annotations. Because HLA typing was unavailable for some donors at each locus, only the typed subset was used in association tests. The classifier was reported to diagnose cytomegalovirus status with high specificity and sensitivity in both the original and validation cohorts. Assigning TCR associations to individual alleles was difficult when HLA alleles, especially DR and DQ, strongly co-occurred. A later genetic analysis reported fewer N-insertions in productive TCRs among donors in an Asian-associated ancestry cluster than the roughly 700-donor mean. CMV serostatus was the only immune exposure information available for the cohort. Because counts were too low, seventeen rarely observed V segments, including chromosome 9 orphons, were left out of the earlier analysis of approximately 580 of the donors. V-gene and J-gene trimming of TCR beta chains was associated with a missense DCLRE1C variant in a later genetic analysis, and the association was replicated in an independent cohort. The study listed 164 TCR beta chains as associated with cytomegalovirus. Several of the top co-occurrence clusters appeared to be linked to parvovirus B19, influenza, CMV and Epstein-Barr virus, according to a later analysis. A later analysis found that HLA-associated TCR beta chains were more clonally expanded and had lower generation probabilities than equally common non-associated chains. Only TCR beta chains were sequenced in this cohort, and the absence of alpha or paired-chain data limited detectable features. A later analysis found that TCR association rates varied across HLA loci, with DRB1 alleles showing the most associated TCRs and HLA-C alleles the fewest. The sequencing pipeline was judged likely to have produced a cluster of highly shared sequence variants as a technical artifact. A further reported finding was that TCR beta sequences accurately predicted the HLA-A and HLA-B alleles for most subjects in the first cohort. Specific HLA alleles were associated with over 15,000 TCR beta sequences at a false discovery rate of 0.05 in a later analysis. Some IMGT-functional V segments, including TRBV6-2 and TRBV6-3, could not be told apart with the 87-base-pair reads, so those segments were excluded.

This clone was recorded at least ten times. It lacks a known antigen. It has no much larger one-base neighbor in the sample; base qualities were not kept. Library method: the immunoSEQ multiplex PCR assay. The multiplex PCR relied on a mix of 60 forward primers for TCR Vbeta segments and 13 reverse primers for TCR Jbeta segments. A multiplex PCR assay on genomic DNA amplified the CDR3 region of rearranged TCR beta genes. On the Illumina HiSeq System, the amplified TCR beta libraries were sequenced as 87-base-pair reads. The authors' pipeline ran thus. In a later analysis, about 80 million unique TCR beta chains were counted across the roughly 670 repertoires, and approximately 11 million of these chains were shared by at least two donors. Raw reads were error-corrected and collapsed into unique sequences with a nearest-neighbor algorithm that merged closely related sequences to remove PCR and sequencing errors. V, D and J gene segments were assigned by aligning CDR3 sequences to IMGT reference sequences. For a sequence to be retained, at least a six-nucleotide match to both a V gene segment and a J gene segment was required. A rearrangement was called productive if the CDR3 had no stop codons and remained in frame with V and J, and every other rearrangement was called non-productive. CDR3 was defined according to IMGT convention as the region running from the second conserved V-encoded cysteine to the conserved J-encoded phenylalanine. The earlier analysis of some 580 of the donors excluded any sequence lacking an unambiguous match to a single V gene segment. An earlier analysis of approximately 590 of the donors classified V segments as functional when productive rearrangements were above 56.7% and as segregating when the standard deviation between donors was above 5%. A statistical classification framework was built to diagnose cytomegalovirus status from the catalog of TCR beta chain sequences. A later analysis assigned V and J genes by comparing TCR nucleotide sequences with IMGT/GENE-DB human TR gene sequences. Using the TCRdist pipeline, a later analysis assigned CDR3 sequences along with most-parsimonious VDJ recombination scenarios. A later analysis defined each TCR beta chain by its CDR3 amino acid sequence plus V-gene family, and excluded reads lacking a unique V-gene family. A later analysis removed over 500 highly shared, low-generation-probability nucleotide sequences to deal with suspected cross-contamination and a sequencing artifact. In a later analysis, a clonal expansion index for each public chain was calculated from normalized within-repertoire ranks of inferred template counts. A later analysis computed generation probabilities with a VDJ recombination model fitted to out-of-frame rearrangements, and checked the results against IGoR. In a later analysis, hypergeometric tests were used to score TCR-TCR, TCR-HLA and TCR-CMV co-occurrence, with a repertoire-size bias correction applied to TCR pairs. In a later analysis, false discovery rates were estimated by permuting HLA or CMV assignments 20 times. In a later analysis, co-occurring TCRs were grouped using DBSCAN, with TCRdist sequence similarity added in when clustering inside HLA-allele-positive subsets. Repertoires with fewer than 30,000 or more than 120,000 public chains, plus five repertoires with anomalous nucleotide sharing, were excluded from co-occurrence clustering. The source is immuneACCESS, and TCRdb retained only in-frame sequences with V and J called. Part of the clones is not carried over; for the studies checked, unresolved V genes explain less than half of this, and the remainder is unexplained. V, J and clone size derive from that table, while D and trimming were established from the DNA sequence. In this sample the table shows about 130,000 clones, over 70% of which occur a single time. The leading ten clones occupy around 2.1% of the sample.

The cohort was made up of several hundred healthy bone marrow donors. At the time of sampling, every cohort member was nominally healthy, though immune exposures that went unrecorded were likely present. The donor was CMV seropositive and was included in the group of approximately 300 seropositive cohort members. A peripheral blood sample was collected from each donor, and TCR beta sequencing was performed on peripheral blood mononuclear cells. Genomic DNA extraction from the blood cell samples was performed with the Qiagen DNeasy Blood Extraction Kit. From the germline V gene, CDR1 is SGHRS and CDR2 is YFSETQ. V is cut back by 4 bases and J by 4 bases, with 22 bases in the junction unmatched. The CDR3 sequence holds 19 residues, the cysteine and phenylalanine included. Left in the record is the CDR3 DNA by itself, 57 bases read in frame from the first base.

The specimen sequenced was PBMCs. The receptor chain draws on TRBV5-1 and TRBJ2-7, and TRBD2 aligns with 8 junction nucleotides. The receptor's source is a woman aged 40-49 years in good health and CMV-seropositive. The CDR3 amino acid sequence is: CASSLGTFRSQRERYEQYF. In nucleotide form, the sequence is TGCGCCAGCAGCCTAGGGACATTCCGATCTCAGCGGGAGAGATACGAGCAGTACTTC.